This T cell receptor beta chain was sequenced in a study of blood T cell repertoires in COVID-19. This CDR3 is 15 amino acids long. Germline trimming cut 3 bases from V and 5 bases from J; bases unmatched to any gene: 3. CDR1 and CDR2 (germline): SNHLY, FYNNEI. Profiling relied on immunoSEQ multiplex PCR, and the TCRdb table lists in-frame clones only, not all of them. The data contain around 250,000 clones, over 75% of them singletons. The source of this sequence is a woman between 65 and 79 years old with COVID-19, enrolled during active disease. Sequences were obtained from peripheral blood. This rearrangement joins TRBV2 to TRBJ2-7; 14 bases agree with TRBD2. In DNA, the CDR3 is TGTGCCAGCAGTGAGGGGACTAGCGGGAGTCACGAGCAGTACTTC. Encoded protein: CASSEGTSGSHEQYF.